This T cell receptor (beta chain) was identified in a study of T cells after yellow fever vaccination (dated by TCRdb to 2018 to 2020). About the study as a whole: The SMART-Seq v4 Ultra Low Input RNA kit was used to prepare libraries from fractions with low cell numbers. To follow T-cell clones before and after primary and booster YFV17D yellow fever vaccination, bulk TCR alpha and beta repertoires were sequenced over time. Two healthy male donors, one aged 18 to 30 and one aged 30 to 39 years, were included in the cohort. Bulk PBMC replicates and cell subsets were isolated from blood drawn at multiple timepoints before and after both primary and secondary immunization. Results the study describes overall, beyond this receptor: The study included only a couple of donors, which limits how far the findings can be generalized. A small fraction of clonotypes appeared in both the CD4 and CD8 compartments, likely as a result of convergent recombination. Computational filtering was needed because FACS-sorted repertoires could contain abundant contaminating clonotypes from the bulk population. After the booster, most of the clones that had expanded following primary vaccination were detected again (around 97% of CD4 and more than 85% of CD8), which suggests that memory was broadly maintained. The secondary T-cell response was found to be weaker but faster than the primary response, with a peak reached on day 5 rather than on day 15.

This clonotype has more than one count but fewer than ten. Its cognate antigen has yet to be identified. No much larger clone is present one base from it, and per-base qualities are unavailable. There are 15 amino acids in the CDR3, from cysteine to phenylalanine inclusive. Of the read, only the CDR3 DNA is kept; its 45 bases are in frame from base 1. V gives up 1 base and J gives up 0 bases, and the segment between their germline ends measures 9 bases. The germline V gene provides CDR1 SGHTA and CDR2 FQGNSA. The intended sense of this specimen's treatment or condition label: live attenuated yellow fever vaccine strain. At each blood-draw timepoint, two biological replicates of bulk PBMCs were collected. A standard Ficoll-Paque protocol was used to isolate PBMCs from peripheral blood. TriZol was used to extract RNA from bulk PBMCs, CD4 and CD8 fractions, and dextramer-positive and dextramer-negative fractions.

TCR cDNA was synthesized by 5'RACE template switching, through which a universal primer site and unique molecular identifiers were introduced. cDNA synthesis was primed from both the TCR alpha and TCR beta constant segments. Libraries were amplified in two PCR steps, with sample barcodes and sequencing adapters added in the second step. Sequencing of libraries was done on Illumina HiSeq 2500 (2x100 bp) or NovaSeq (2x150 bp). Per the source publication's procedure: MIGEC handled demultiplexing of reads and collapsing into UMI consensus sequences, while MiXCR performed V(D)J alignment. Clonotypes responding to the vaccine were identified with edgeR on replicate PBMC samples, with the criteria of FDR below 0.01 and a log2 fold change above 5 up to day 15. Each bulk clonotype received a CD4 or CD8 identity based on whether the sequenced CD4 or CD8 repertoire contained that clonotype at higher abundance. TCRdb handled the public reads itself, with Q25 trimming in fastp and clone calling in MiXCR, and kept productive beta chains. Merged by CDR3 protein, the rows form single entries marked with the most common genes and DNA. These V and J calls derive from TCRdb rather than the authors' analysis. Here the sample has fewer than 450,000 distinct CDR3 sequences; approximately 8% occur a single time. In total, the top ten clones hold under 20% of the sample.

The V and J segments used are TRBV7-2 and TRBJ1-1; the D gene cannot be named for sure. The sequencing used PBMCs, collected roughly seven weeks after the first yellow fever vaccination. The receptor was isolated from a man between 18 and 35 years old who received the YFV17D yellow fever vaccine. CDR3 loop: CASSLGVRVNTEAFF. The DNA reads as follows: TGTGCCAGCAGCTTAGGCGTCCGGGTGAACACTGAAGCTTTCTTT.